This entry describes one T cell receptor beta chain. These data belong to a study of T cells after yellow fever vaccination. Overall study: It was SMART-Seq v4 Ultra Low Input that prepared the fractions with low cell numbers.

The V end was cut by 0 bases, the J end by 0 bases, with 11 bases between. Germline V gene sequence: CDR1 DFQATT, CDR2 SNEGSKA (reference sequence). This CDR3 has 16 residues. TCRdb passed the 5' RACE reads through MiXCR, listing each CDR3 protein once. The data hold over 150,000 distinct CDR3 sequences, with 6% to 7.5% observed a single time. The sequence came from a man younger than 30 who received the YFV17D yellow fever vaccine. V gene TRBV20-1 combines with J gene TRBJ2-2; possible D gene TRBD1, 5 bases. Source: CD4+ T cells sorted from PBMCs, taken 5 days after the first yellow fever vaccination. CDR3 protein: CSARDPRRANTGELFF. The CDR3, as DNA: TGCAGTGCTAGAGACCCCCGCAGGGCGAACACCGGGGAGCTGTTTTTT.